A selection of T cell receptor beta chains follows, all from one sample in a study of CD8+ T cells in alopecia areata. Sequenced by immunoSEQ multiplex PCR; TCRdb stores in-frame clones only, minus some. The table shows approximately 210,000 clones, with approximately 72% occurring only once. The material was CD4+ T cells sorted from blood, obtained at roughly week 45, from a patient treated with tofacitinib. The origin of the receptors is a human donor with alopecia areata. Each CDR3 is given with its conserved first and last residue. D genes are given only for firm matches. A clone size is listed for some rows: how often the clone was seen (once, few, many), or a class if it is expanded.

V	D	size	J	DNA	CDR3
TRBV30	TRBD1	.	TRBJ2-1	TGTGCCTGGAAAAGGGGGCGCTCCTACAATGAGCAGTTCTTC	CAWKRGRSYNEQFF
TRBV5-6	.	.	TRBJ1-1	TGTGCCAGCAGCTTCCAGGGGAACACTGAAGCTTTCTTT	CASSFQGNTEAFF
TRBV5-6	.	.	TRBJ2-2	TGTGCCAGCAGCCGGGGGAGAACCGGGGAGCTGTTTTTT	CASSRGRTGELFF
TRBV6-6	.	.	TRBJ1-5	TGTGCCAGCAGCCACCTCCCCAATAGCAATCAGCCCCAGCATTTT	CASSHLPNSNQPQHF
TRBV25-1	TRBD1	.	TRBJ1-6	TGTGCCAGCAGTGGTCGGACAGGACTAAATTCACCCCTCCACTTT	CASSGRTGLNSPLHF
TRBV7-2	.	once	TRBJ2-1	TGTGCCAGCAGCTTAGCGGGGTTCAATGAGCAGTTCTTC	CASSLAGFNEQFF
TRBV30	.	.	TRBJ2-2	TGTGCCTGGAGTGTACAAGGAAGGACGGTGAACACCGGGGAGCTGTTTTTT	CAWSVQGRTVNTGELFF
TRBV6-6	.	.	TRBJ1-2	TGTGCCAGCAGTTATGACCTACGGACGCTAATCTATGGCTACACCTTC	CASSYDLRTLIYGYTF
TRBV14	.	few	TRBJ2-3	TGTGCCAGCAGCCACGGGCGAGAATTCACAGATACGCAGTATTTT	CASSHGREFTDTQYF
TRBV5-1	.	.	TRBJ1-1	TGCGCCAGCAGGAAGACAGACTCTGAAGCTTTCTTT	CASRKTDSEAFF
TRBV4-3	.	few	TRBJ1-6	TGCGCCAGCAGCCAAGAGCACAGGCCGATTTATAATTCACCCCTCCACTTT	CASSQEHRPIYNSPLHF
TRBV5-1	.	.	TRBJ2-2	TGCGCCAGCAGCCCGAGGACCCAGAACACCGGGGAGCTGTTTTTT	CASSPRTQNTGELFF
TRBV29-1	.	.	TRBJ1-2	TGCAGCGGGGACACCTCTAACTATGGCTACACCTTC	CSGDTSNYGYTF
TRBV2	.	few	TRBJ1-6	TGTGCCATCTCCAACCCCGGGACAAGCTCACCCCTCCACTTT	CAISNPGTSSPLHF
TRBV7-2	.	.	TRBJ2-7	TGTGCCAGCAGCTCCACGGCCACGGTCTACGAGCAGTACTTC	CASSSTATVYEQYF
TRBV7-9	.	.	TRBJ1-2	TGTGCCAGCAGCTTAGCGGTTGGGCAGGGAGCCTATGGCTACACCTTC	CASSLAVGQGAYGYTF
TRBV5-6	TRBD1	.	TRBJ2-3	TGTGCCAGCAGCCTTTACAGGGGGCTGAAGGCAGATACGCAGTATTTT	CASSLYRGLKADTQYF